This T cell receptor beta chain came from a study of long-term antiretroviral therapy in people with HIV (dated by TCRdb to 2022 to 2024). Regarding the study in general: The earliest samples were collected about a decade before the 2015 WHO recommendation for immediate ART, when ART was typically delayed until CD4 counts fell. A retrospective serial study tested whether changes in peripheral blood TRB repertoire composition and diversity were associated with ART initiation and durable HIV suppression. The cohort contributed about 190 cryopreserved PBMC samples from a few dozen adults with confirmed HIV infection, collected serially over a mean of approximately six years (range 1-12). About 40% of the 30 participants with HIV were female. No cross-contamination during QIAcube processing was seen in test extractions of a monoclonal T-cell line run alongside roughly 35 polyclonal samples. What the work shows at the level of the full study, not this receptor alone: ART initiation was associated with a significant increase in TRB diversity, but diversity stayed significantly below transplant donor controls even after long-term ART. Because pre-ART samples had limited cell numbers, unsorted PBMC were profiled rather than sorted CD4+ and CD8+ T cells. The repertoire was dominated across all time points by expanded TRB clones identified before ART initiation, although this dominance was seen to fluctuate and to decrease in many PLHIV after ART. Compared with controls, HIV repertoires had narrower CDR3 length ranges, and the network structure pointed to an antigen-experienced repertoire that shifted only slightly toward naive after ART. Owing to limited PBMC availability, only the TCR beta chain was sequenced, without alpha chain pairing. No data were available on ART adherence, viral resistance or therapy changes, limiting inferences about post-ART repertoire changes. The samples span the years 2004 to 2017, and the ART regimens used may be less effective than current regimens.

Notes on this clone: The target of this receptor is not known. Qualities for individual bases were not recorded, and no much larger clone is one base off.

The germline V gene (reference sequence) provides CDR1 SEHNR and CDR2 FQNEAQ. V is cut by 6 bases and J by 5 bases, and the space between the germline ends is 7 bases. Its CDR3 holds 11 amino acids, cysteine through phenylalanine. Of the read, only the CDR3 DNA is kept; its 33 bases are in frame from base 1. The immunoSEQ hsTCRB v3.0 assay was used at survey level resolution for TRB variable region sequencing. The targeted TRB sequencing depth was about 40,000-55,000 T-cell genomes per sample. An Illumina MiSeq with a v3 150-cycle kit was used to sequence the pooled TRB libraries. For the original study's pipeline: Repertoire analysis was run in R within a reproducible Nextflow workflow that covered QC, data transformation and analysis. LymphoSeq2, an R package for AIRR-Seq data exploration, was used to implement custom analyses. Four samples that yielded fewer than 5000 total TRB sequences were excluded, so that approximately 200 HIV repertoires were analyzed. Among the roughly 190 retained HIV repertoires, 55 to 65 were collected before ART initiation and 129 after ART initiation. Repertoires were downsampled to 5000 TRB nucleotide sequences, with summary statistics averaged over 100 downsampling iterations. TRB sequences were retained for analysis only if CDR3 regions of at least seven amino acids were present. Two measures captured diversity: a Shannon entropy-derived clonality score and the Gini coefficient. In the repertoire networks, any two of the top 5000 CDR3 amino acid sequences were linked whenever the two sequences differed by an edit distance of one. GLIPH2 predicted antigen specificity groups and MHC restriction for TRB CDR3 amino acid sequences. To flag known CMV, EBV, HIV or tissue antigen associations, CDR3 amino acid sequences were matched against VDJdb and McPAS-TCR. Pre-ART, post-ART and control groups were compared with Wilcoxon signed-rank tests and Holm-Bonferroni correction. What TCRdb holds here is the immuneACCESS table cut down to in-frame rearrangements. Part of the clones is not present; checked against another copy, under half of the missing clones reflect an unresolved V gene, and the others are unexplained. V and J calls and clone size are given by that table; D and trimming were obtained from the DNA. Recorded for this sample are 15,000 or so clones; around 73% of them occurred a single time. The ten largest make up about 13% of the sample.

To be included, a participant needed at least one PBMC sample from before ART initiation plus at least two post-ART samples. Treatment was received in the United States of America by all participants with HIV. Before DNA extraction, cryopreserved samples containing about 1-11 million PBMC were thawed and washed. At the time of the earliest PBMC sample, participants with HIV were aged between about 20 and 60 years. PBMC samples were contributed by each participant from 1-4 timepoints before ART initiation and 2-8 timepoints after ART initiation, with a median of 7 samples. For every participant, serial HIV viral load, CD4+ T-cell count, ART history and demographic data were obtained. Genomic DNA was extracted from unsorted PBMC with a Qiagen kit on a QIAcube, with processing performed in batches of 12 samples.

The chain is assembled from TRBV7-9 and TRBJ2-5; TRBD2 could be the D gene, as 6 bases match. The TCR comes from a woman aged 35 to 49 with HIV. This specimen consisted of unsorted PBMCs, obtained about 3.2 years after starting antiretroviral therapy. The sequence in DNA is TGTGCCAGCAGTGCGGGGGAGACCCAGTACTTC. This gives the protein CASSAGETQYF.